The 9 T cell receptor beta chains listed next were all sequenced from one sample in a study of shared clonotypes between healthy human individuals. Naive CD8 populations comprised CD45RO-negative cells positively selected for CCR7, excluding terminally differentiated effector memory CD45RA+ cells. Clones were read by immunoSEQ multiplex PCR, and TCRdb kept only the in-frame ones, dropping some. The sample includes about 2 million clones, roughly 95% seen only once; the top ten take roughly 1.1%. Sequencing was done on a sample of naive CD8+ T cells sorted from blood. These receptors all come from a man aged 18 to 29 in good health.

The chain carries TRBV29-1 and TRBJ1-2; possibly TRBD1 for D (6 bases). Trimming shortened V by 2 bases and J by 3 bases, and 13 bases separated the two germline ends. Germline-derived CDR1 and CDR2 are SQVTM and ANQGSEA. The CDR3 loop spans 14 amino acids. The CDR3 loop reads CSVEYGGRDYGYTF. The CDR3 DNA reads TGCAGCGTTGAATACGGGGGGCGAGACTATGGCTACACCTTC.

This chain uses TRBV9 with TRBJ2-7; no clear D gene. Trimming shortened V by 4 bases and J by 2 bases, and 16 bases separated the two germline ends. The length of the CDR3 is 15 residues. Germline CDR1 reads SGDLS; CDR2 reads YYNGEE. Here the CDR3 reads CASSRTPDPTYEQYF. CDR3 in DNA: TGTGCCAGCAGCCGGACGCCCGATCCTACCTACGAGCAGTACTTC.

The chain uses TRBV7-3 and TRBJ2-7, with 9 bases lining up with TRBD2. CDR1 and CDR2 from the germline V gene are SGHTA and FQGTGA. V shed 3 bases, J shed 4 bases, and the junction held 4 bases outside the gene matches. The CDR3 covers 14 residues. The DNA of the CDR3 is TGTGCCAGCAGCTTGAGCGGGGGGTATTACGAGCAGTACTTC. This codes for CASSLSGGYYEQYF.

The rearrangement links TRBV7-8 to TRBJ2-1; possibly TRBD1 for D (6 bases). Trimming left V 0 bases short and J 0 bases short, with 15 bases between. The CDR3 runs 18 residues. Germline CDR1 SGHVS, CDR2 FQNEAQ. CDR3 sequence reads: CASSLALIGGISYNEQFF. The CDR3 nucleotides are TGTGCCAGCAGCTTAGCGCTGATAGGGGGAATCTCCTACAATGAGCAGTTCTTC.

The V and J genes are TRBV6-5 and TRBJ2-1; 7 nucleotides align to TRBD2. Per the germline V gene, CDR1 is MNHEY and CDR2 is SVGAGI. V shed 4 bases, J shed 4 bases, and the junction held 7 bases outside the gene matches. This CDR3 is 15 amino acids long. The CDR3 nucleotides read TGTGCCAGCAGTTCCGTCGCGGGGGATTACAATGAGCAGTTCTTC. It encodes CASSSVAGDYNEQFF.

This clone was recorded a few times. The rearrangement uses TRBV9 and TRBJ1-4, with D possibly matching TRBD1 (5 bases). Per germline, CDR1 SGDLS and CDR2 YYNGEE. V lost 2 bases and J lost 4, with 12 bases in between. The CDR3 contains 15 residues. The CDR3 loop reads CASSVFAGLNEKLFF. CDR3 nucleotide sequence: TGTGCCAGCAGCGTTTTCGCAGGGCTTAATGAAAAACTGTTTTTT.

Of note for this clone: Other DNA sequences in the sample encode the same CDR3. The chain uses TRBV7-9 and TRBJ2-1, with D uncertain. V lost 1 base, J lost 8 bases, and 3 bases lay in between. This CDR3 region has 11 residues. Germline-derived CDR1 and CDR2 are SEHNR and FQNEAQ (reference sequence). The CDR3, as DNA: TGTGCCAGCAGCTTAGTGGATGAGCAGTTCTTC. Its translation is CASSLVDEQFF.

This clone was found once. CDR3 sequence reads: CASSVFGQENYGYTF. CDR3 nucleotide sequence: TGTGCCAGCAGCGTATTTGGACAGGAAAACTATGGCTACACCTTC. The chain is built from TRBV9 and TRBJ1-2; 7 nucleotides match TRBD1. V lost 1 base, J lost 2 bases, and 5 bases stayed unmatched. Germline CDR1 reads SGDLS; CDR2 reads YYNGEE. The length of the CDR3 is 15 residues.

This clone showed up just once. The chain employs TRBV10-3 and TRBJ2-1; D call uncertain. Trimming left V 6 bases short and J 6 bases short, with 9 bases between. Germline CDR1 and CDR2: ENHRY and SYGVKD. This CDR3 spans 12 amino acids. The CDR3 region is CAIRTISNEQFF. In DNA, the CDR3 is TGTGCCATCAGGACGATCAGCAATGAGCAGTTCTTC.